The clone carrying this T cell receptor (beta chain) was seen ten or more times. No antigen is known for it. The CDR3 length is 12 residues. The germline V gene encodes CDR1 GTSNPN and CDR2 SVGIG (reference sequence). The V segment lost 8 bases and the J segment 7 bases; nucleotides outside the gene matches: 5. In the ophthalmopathy cohort, Clinical Activity Score was at least 3, NOSPECS grade at least 4, and duration under 3 months. Any patient presenting with uncontrolled infection, other autoimmune disease, pregnancy or lactation was left out. The data were taken from a study of T cells in Graves' hyperthyroidism and ophthalmopathy. The CDR3 regions of TCR beta were amplified from RNA transcripts. RT-PCR in the first round (using the HTBI primer set) targeted the TCR CDR3. TCRdb processed the multiplex PCR reads anew with MiXCR; each CDR3 protein has one entry. In the table there are some 550,000 distinct CDR3 sequences, 16% of which are singletons.

Study conclusions and caveats: In blood, most of the thyroid clonotypes expanded above 0.001 were also present.

Sequences were obtained from blood. The chain couples TRBV30 to TRBJ1-6; TRBD1 aligns across 7 bases. The sequence was obtained from a woman aged 35 to 49 with Graves' ophthalmopathy. The CDR3 DNA follows: TGTGCCGGCCGGGACAGCAATTCACCCCTCCACTTT. It is translated as CAGRDSNSPLHF.